The clone carrying this T cell receptor (beta chain) was found once. The data originate from a study of blood T cell repertoires in COVID-19. Ages ranged from about 18 to 89 years, with residence in fewer than 25 US areas. Symptom resolution, clearance, or two negative PCRs marked donors in Cohort 3 as recovered. The CDR3 has 14 amino acids. V was cut by 1 base and J by 1 base, with 7 bases left in between. The germline gives CDR1 MGHRA, CDR2 YSYEKL. The table came from immunoSEQ multiplex PCR; TCRdb's copy has only in-frame clones and leaves some out. Altogether approximately 320,000 clones are present, roughly 90% being singletons, with the ten largest covering approximately 9%.

Sequencing was done on a sample of PBMCs or T cells enriched from blood (not recorded which). The TCR originated in a young woman who had recovered from COVID-19. The chain carries TRBV4-1 and TRBJ1-1, with D maybe TRBD1 (5 bases). The CDR3 loop is CASSQGRANTEAFF. The CDR3 bases are TGCGCCAGCAGCCAAGGCAGGGCGAACACTGAAGCTTTCTTT.